The rows below give T cell receptor beta chains drawn from one sample of a study of T-cell memory formation after mild COVID-19. TCRdb re-analysed the 5' RACE reads in MiXCR, keeping a single row per CDR3 protein. The sample lists fewer than 350,000 distinct CDR3 sequences, approximately 8.4% occurring once. The sample was PBMCs or a T cell subset sorted from them (not recorded which). These receptors were taken from a man aged 18 to 29 who had mild COVID-19 (a few samples of this study predate the infection). Cell type and time point are not known. Each CDR3 is given with its conserved first and last residue. Fields, in order: CDR3 protein, CDR3 DNA, J gene, CDR3 length, V gene, clone size, D gene. D genes are given only for firm matches. Size tells how often a clone was seen (once, few, many) or the class of an expanded clone, and some rows leave it out.

CDR3 protein: CASREGGSYNEQFF; CDR3 DNA: TGTGCCAGTAGGGAGGGGGGTTCCTACAATGAGCAGTTCTTC; J gene: TRBJ2-1; CDR3 length: 14; V gene: TRBV19; clone size: NA; D gene: NA
CDR3 protein: CASSLEEGQGYGYTF; CDR3 DNA: TGTGCCAGCAGCTTAGAAGAGGGACAGGGTTATGGCTACACCTTC; J gene: TRBJ1-2; CDR3 length: 15; V gene: TRBV7-2; clone size: NA; D gene: TRBD1
CDR3 protein: CSACAANTGELFF; CDR3 DNA: TGCAGTGCTTGTGCCGCGAACACCGGGGAGCTGTTTTTT; J gene: TRBJ2-2; CDR3 length: 13; V gene: TRBV20-1; clone size: NA; D gene: NA
CDR3 protein: CSVAEGVHEQYF; CDR3 DNA: TGCAGCGTTGCGGAGGGGGTCCACGAGCAGTACTTC; J gene: TRBJ2-7; CDR3 length: 12; V gene: TRBV29-1; clone size: NA; D gene: NA
CDR3 protein: CASSPPGQGNTEAFF; CDR3 DNA: TGTGCCAGCAGTCCCCCGGGACAGGGTAACACTGAAGCTTTCTTT; J gene: TRBJ1-1; CDR3 length: 15; V gene: TRBV6-5; clone size: few; D gene: TRBD1
CDR3 protein: CASSQDPQNPYGYTF; CDR3 DNA: TGCGCCAGCAGCCAAGATCCCCAGAACCCCTATGGCTACACCTTC; J gene: TRBJ1-2; CDR3 length: 15; V gene: TRBV4-3; clone size: few; D gene: NA
CDR3 protein: CASSSTGGGSNEQFF; CDR3 DNA: TGTGCCAGCAGTTCGACCGGGGGGGGTAGCAATGAGCAGTTCTTC; J gene: TRBJ2-1; CDR3 length: 15; V gene: TRBV12-3/TRBV12-4; clone size: NA; D gene: TRBD2
CDR3 protein: CASSYRGSNQPQHF; CDR3 DNA: TGTGCCAGCAGCTACAGGGGCTCCAATCAGCCCCAGCATTTT; J gene: TRBJ1-5; CDR3 length: 14; V gene: TRBV5-6; clone size: many; D gene: TRBD1
CDR3 protein: CASSLGRAIPEQYF; CDR3 DNA: TGTGCCAGCAGCTTGGGCAGGGCAATCCCCGAGCAGTACTTC; J gene: TRBJ2-7; CDR3 length: 14; V gene: TRBV5-4; clone size: few; D gene: NA
CDR3 protein: CASSAGSDEQFF; CDR3 DNA: TGTGCCAGCAGCGCAGGGTCCGATGAGCAGTTCTTC; J gene: TRBJ2-1; CDR3 length: 12; V gene: TRBV11-3; clone size: NA; D gene: NA
CDR3 protein: CASSLARGAAEAFF; CDR3 DNA: TGTGCCAGCAGCTTAGCGCGGGGTGCGGCTGAAGCTTTCTTT; J gene: TRBJ1-1; CDR3 length: 14; V gene: TRBV7-2; clone size: many; D gene: NA
CDR3 protein: CASSGTLATGSYEQYF; CDR3 DNA: TGTGCCAGCAGCGGGACGCTCGCAACAGGCTCCTACGAGCAGTACTTC; J gene: TRBJ2-7; CDR3 length: 16; V gene: TRBV7-8; clone size: few; D gene: NA
CDR3 protein: CASSQDLDLRTYSNQPQHF; CDR3 DNA: TGCGCCAGCAGCCAAGATTTAGACCTACGGACTTATAGCAATCAGCCCCAGCATTTT; J gene: TRBJ1-5; CDR3 length: 19; V gene: TRBV4-3; clone size: once; D gene: NA
CDR3 protein: CSASSGGDTEAFF; CDR3 DNA: TGCAGTGCTAGTTCGGGGGGTGACACTGAAGCTTTCTTT; J gene: TRBJ1-1; CDR3 length: 13; V gene: TRBV20-1; clone size: few; D gene: NA
CDR3 protein: CASIPGQGPYGYTF; CDR3 DNA: TGTGCCAGTATCCCGGGACAGGGCCCCTATGGCTACACCTTC; J gene: TRBJ1-2; CDR3 length: 14; V gene: TRBV19; clone size: NA; D gene: TRBD1
CDR3 protein: CASSVDPGTGGPTDTQYF; CDR3 DNA: TGTGCCAGCAGCGTAGACCCGGGGACAGGGGGACCCACAGATACGCAGTATTTT; J gene: TRBJ2-3; CDR3 length: 18; V gene: TRBV9; clone size: NA; D gene: TRBD1
CDR3 protein: CASSATGYQPQHF; CDR3 DNA: TGTGCCAGCAGCGCGACAGGGTATCAGCCCCAGCATTTT; J gene: TRBJ1-5; CDR3 length: 13; V gene: TRBV7-2; clone size: NA; D gene: TRBD1
CDR3 protein: CASSLATVQPQHF; CDR3 DNA: TGTGCCAGCAGCTTAGCGACAGTTCAGCCCCAGCATTTT; J gene: TRBJ1-5; CDR3 length: 13; V gene: TRBV7-2; clone size: few; D gene: NA
CDR3 protein: CASSSGRPGDTQYF; CDR3 DNA: TGCGCCAGCAGCTCCGGGCGCCCGGGCGATACGCAGTATTTT; J gene: TRBJ2-3; CDR3 length: 14; V gene: TRBV5-1; clone size: many; D gene: NA
CDR3 protein: CASSLMGGTVFGYTF; CDR3 DNA: TGTGCCAGCAGTTTAATGGGGGGAACGGTATTTGGCTACACCTTC; J gene: TRBJ1-2; CDR3 length: 15; V gene: TRBV27; clone size: NA; D gene: NA
CDR3 protein: CASSLVLTGGDYTF; CDR3 DNA: TGCGCCAGCAGCTTAGTTCTTACAGGAGGAGACTACACCTTC; J gene: TRBJ1-2; CDR3 length: 14; V gene: TRBV5-1; clone size: few; D gene: NA
CDR3 protein: CATSRGGDTQYF; CDR3 DNA: TGTGCCACCAGCAGGGGGGGAGATACGCAGTATTTT; J gene: TRBJ2-3; CDR3 length: 12; V gene: TRBV15; clone size: NA; D gene: NA